The next 22 T cell receptor beta chains were all read from a single sample in a study of Ad26.COV2.S vaccination and SARS-CoV-2 variants. Produced via immunoSEQ multiplex PCR; TCRdb's table is partial and in-frame only. In the table there are 300,000 to 400,000 clones, 86% of which are singletons. As to treatment: roughly 18 received Ad26.COV2.S at low or high dose, single or two shots; 5 received placebo; per-sample allocation not given. Collection of samples fell on day 63 after the first vaccine or placebo injection. The specimen was peripheral blood, collected in a trial of Ad26.COV2.S vaccine versus placebo. The receptors come from a person aged 18 to 59 who received the Ad26.COV2.S COVID-19 vaccine or a placebo.

This clone was counted a few times. This rearrangement joins TRBV12-3 or TRBV12-4 to TRBJ1-5; no reliable D call. Deletions cut 3 bases from V and 5 bases from J, with 5 bases between. This CDR3 comprises 12 residues. The CDR3 loop is CASSFGDQPQHF. Written as DNA, the CDR3 is TGTGCCAGCAGTTTTGGGGATCAGCCCCAGCATTTT.

This clone was seen ten or more times. Other DNA sequences in the sample encode the same CDR3. This chain joins TRBV12-3 or TRBV12-4 and TRBJ1-5; unclear D gene. V was trimmed by 3 bases and J by 4 bases, leaving 7 bases between them. CDR3 length equals 13 residues. CDR3 sequence reads: CASSFQGNQPQHF. CDR3 in DNA: TGTGCCAGCAGTTTTCAAGGTAATCAGCCCCAGCATTTT.

J is TRBJ2-7 and V is TRBV6-1; TRBD2 might be the D (6 bases). Germline V CDR1 and CDR2: MNHNS, SASEGT. The CDR3 consists of 14 residues. V lost 2 bases and J lost 4, with 12 bases in between. The CDR3 nucleotides read TGTGCCAGCAGTGAATGGAGGGGTACTTACGAGCAGTACTTC. Its protein is CASSEWRGTYEQYF.

V and J are TRBV18 and TRBJ2-7, with 7 bases aligning to TRBD1. This CDR3 spans 13 amino acids. CDR1 is KGHSH, CDR2 LQKENI, per germline. V lost 1 base, J lost 4 bases, and 1 base stayed unmatched. Here the CDR3 DNA reads TGTGCCAGCTCACCACGACAGGGTTACGAGCAGTACTTC. Translating gives CASSPRQGYEQYF.

The CDR3, as DNA: TGTGCCAGCAGGGCTGAGGGAGCCTACGAGCAGTACTTC. Its protein product is CASRAEGAYEQYF. V is TRBV2 and J is TRBJ2-7; D might be TRBD2 (5 bases). Germline V gene sequence: CDR1 SNHLY, CDR2 FYNNEI. This CDR3 comprises 13 residues. Trimming removed 6 bases at V and 2 bases at J, with 11 bases between.

This clone has just one count. J is TRBJ1-2 and V is TRBV4-1; D is unresolved. Germline CDR1 is MGHRA and CDR2 is YSYEKL. This CDR3 has 14 residues. The V end was cut by 6 bases, the J end by 0 bases, with 11 bases between. DNA of the CDR3: TGCGCCAGCAGTCGGACGGTAGCTAACTATGGCTACACCTTC. It yields the protein CASSRTVANYGYTF.

The chain links TRBV28 to TRBJ1-1; D may be TRBD1 (6 bases). The V and J ends lost 8 bases and 10 bases respectively, with 14 bases between them. This CDR3 has 11 residues. Germline CDR1 is MDHEN and CDR2 is SYDVKM. CDR3 DNA: TGTGCCAGCGTGGGGGCGCTAAGAGCTTTCTTT. Protein: CASVGALRAFF.

Written as DNA, the CDR3 is TGTGCCAGCAGTTGGGGTGTGTCGGACCAGCCCCAGCATTTT. Protein product: CASSWGVSDQPQHF. The chain recombines TRBV28 with TRBJ1-5, with D unresolved. V was clipped by 4 bases and J by 7 bases, with 14 bases between them. The CDR3 contains 14 residues. Germline-derived CDR1 and CDR2 are MDHEN and SYDVKM.

The genes are TRBV7-2 and TRBJ2-3; D is uncertain. The V gene lost 4 bases and the J gene lost 4 bases, with 6 bases spanning the gap. This CDR3 has 12 amino acids. From germline, CDR1 is SGHTA and CDR2 FQGNSA. The CDR3 coding sequence is TGTGCCAGCAGCTCCACTTCAGATACGCAGTATTTT. It yields the protein CASSSTSDTQYF.

In this sample, this clone turned up once. The chain is built from TRBV2 and TRBJ1-2; the D gene is possibly TRBD1 (5 bases). V dropped 3 bases and J dropped 1 base, with 12 bases sitting between them. The V gene's germline CDR1 is SNHLY and CDR2 FYNNEI. The length of the CDR3 is 15 residues. The chain's CDR3 is CASSDRASGNYGYTF. DNA for the CDR3: TGTGCCAGCAGTGACAGGGCCTCGGGTAACTATGGCTACACCTTC.

The J gene is TRBJ2-3, the V gene TRBV3-1 (or the pseudogene TRBV3-2); D gene unclear. The CDR3 is 19 residues long. Between the trimmed V and J ends, which lost 2 bases and 0 bases, there was a span of 21 bases. Germline CDR1 LGHDT, CDR2 YNNKEL (reference sequence). The CDR3 coding sequence is TGTGCCAGCAGCCAATCGATAGAGGTTATCGATACTAGCACAGATACGCAGTATTTT. This sequence encodes CASSQSIEVIDTSTDTQYF.

This clone was observed a handful of times. The V call is TRBV13, the J call TRBJ2-5; the D is unclear. Germline V CDR1 and CDR2: PRHDT, FYEKMQ (reference sequence). CDR3 length: 17 amino acids. The ends were cut back, 4 bases at V and 5 bases at J, with 23 bases in the middle. As DNA, the CDR3 is TGTGCCAGCAGCTCCAATTTGAGACTTCAAAATACCGAGACCCAGTACTTC. Encoded protein: CASSSNLRLQNTETQYF.

The V and J genes are TRBV9 and TRBJ1-5, with 8 bases identical to TRBD1. Unmatched junction bases numbered 7, after V lost 4 bases and J lost 4 bases. CDR3 size: 15 residues. The V gene's germline CDR1 is SGDLS and CDR2 YYNGEE. The CDR3 DNA follows: TGTGCCAGCAGCCTTGGACAGGGAGTTAATCAGCCCCAGCATTTT. Amino acids: CASSLGQGVNQPQHF. The whole variable domain, remainder taken from reference TRBV9 and TRBJ1-5, is DSGVTQTPKHLITATGQRVTLRCSPRSGDLSVYWYQQSLDQGLQFLIQYYNGEERAKGNILERFSAQQFPDLHSELNLSSLELGDSALYFCASSLGQGVNQPQHFGDGTRLSIL.

The CDR3 DNA sequence: TGTGCCAGCAGCCTTTTTGCGAAAAGCGGGGGTTCTGGTGAGCAGTTCTTC. As protein: CASSLFAKSGGSGEQFF. V gene TRBV4-2 combines with J gene TRBJ2-1, with TRBD2 matching 8 bases. CDR1 LGHNA and CDR2 YNFKEQ come from the germline V gene. There are 17 residues in the CDR3. J lost 9 bases, V lost 4 bases, and 17 bases had no gene match.

The J gene is TRBJ2-1, the V gene TRBV9; D is perhaps TRBD1 or TRBD2 (6 bases each). The germline V gene encodes CDR1 SGDLS and CDR2 YYNGEE. V lost 0 bases, J lost 2 bases, and 12 bases lay in between. The CDR3 loop spans 16 amino acids. The CDR3 sequence is CASSVVGRGAYNEQFF. For the CDR3, the DNA is TGTGCCAGCAGCGTAGTAGGTAGGGGGGCCTACAATGAGCAGTTCTTC.

This clone was seen a single time. This chain connects TRBV28 to TRBJ1-4, with 9 positions matching TRBD1. The CDR3 runs to 17 residues. From germline, CDR1 is MDHEN and CDR2 SYDVKM. The trim removed 0 bases at V and 0 bases at J, leaving 2 bases unmatched. CDR3 amino acids: CASSLWTGGATNEKLFF. For the CDR3, the DNA is TGTGCCAGCAGTTTATGGACAGGGGGGGCAACTAATGAAAAACTGTTTTTT.

The chain recombines TRBV4-2 with TRBJ1-2; TRBD1 is a possible D gene (5 bases). The V gene's germline CDR1 is LGHNA and CDR2 YNFKEQ. V lost 0 bases, J lost 8 bases, and 13 bases lay in between. The CDR3 has 14 residues. The CDR3 protein is CASSQDRLREGYTF. CDR3 bases: TGTGCCAGCAGCCAAGATCGGCTCAGGGAGGGCTACACCTTC.

The J gene is TRBJ1-4, the V gene TRBV19; D remains ambiguous. Germline V gene lookup returns CDR1 LNHDA and CDR2 SQIVND (reference sequence). The V end lost 7 bases, the J end lost 7 bases, and 10 bases lay between the germline ends. The CDR3 contains 12 residues. CDR3 nucleotides: TGTGCCAGTAATTTCCGGGGTGAAAAACTGTTTTTT. It specifies CASNFRGEKLFF.

The chain carries TRBV4-3 and TRBJ2-5; D not resolved. The CDR3 extends over 12 amino acids. Trimming shortened V by 1 base and J by 3 bases, and 3 bases separated the two germline ends. Per the germline V gene, CDR1 is LGHNA and CDR2 is YSLEER. CDR3 protein: CASSQGEETQYF. The CDR3 region has the DNA TGCGCCAGCAGCCAAGGTGAAGAGACCCAGTACTTC.

This clone was recorded only once. The V and J genes are TRBV5-1 and TRBJ2-1, with a tentative D call TRBD1 (6 bases). The CDR3 sequence is 15 residues long. The germline V gene has CDR1 SGHRS and CDR2 YFSETQ. Trimming cost V 3 bases and J 7 bases, with 17 bases left between them. CDR3: CASSSIGQQENEQFF. The CDR3 DNA is TGCGCCAGCAGCTCCATCGGACAGCAAGAAAATGAGCAGTTCTTC.

The V call is TRBV7-8, the J call TRBJ1-1; D is possibly TRBD1 (5 bases). Per germline, CDR1 SGHVS and CDR2 FQNEAQ. V was cut by 1 base and J by 2 bases, with 17 bases left in between. The CDR3 spans 17 residues. CDR3 nucleotide sequence: TGTGCCAGCAGCTTAGTTTGGCCCGGGGGGTACAACACTGAAGCTTTCTTT. Protein: CASSLVWPGGYNTEAFF.

This sequence joins TRBV28 and TRBJ2-1; 9 nucleotides match TRBD2. The CDR3 length is 13 residues. The germline CDR1 and CDR2 sequences are MDHEN and SYDVKM. Germline trimming cut 11 bases from V and 5 bases from J; bases unmatched to any gene: 7. The chain's CDR3 is CAGAGGGNNEQFF. The DNA for the CDR3 is TGTGCCGGGGCGGGAGGGGGAAACAATGAGCAGTTCTTC.